The 30 T cell receptor beta chains below were found in one sample sequenced in a study of T cell responses to AZD1222 COVID-19 vaccine. Method: immunoSEQ multiplex PCR; TCRdb's copy keeps in-frame clones and lacks some. The table shows some 170,000 clones, with around 94% occurring only once. Sequencing used peripheral blood, obtained on day 0 of AZD1222 vaccination. The receptors originated from an adult in good health.

The rearrangement joins TRBV11-2 to TRBJ1-4; unclear D gene. Germline V gives CDR1 SGHAT, CDR2 FQNNGV. With 1 base removed from V and 8 bases from J, the gap between germline ends came to 14 bases. The CDR3 runs 15 residues. The CDR3 DNA is TGTGCCAGCAGCTTAGGGCCCGAGGGTCGCGAAAAACTGTTTTTT. Translating gives CASSLGPEGREKLFF.

V is TRBV15 and J is TRBJ1-2, with D hard to call. Germline values: CDR1 LNHNV, CDR2 YYDKDF (reference sequence). The ends were cut back, 2 bases at V and 2 bases at J, with 6 bases in the middle. CDR3 length: 13 amino acids. The CDR3 protein is CATSRTANYGYTF. DNA of the CDR3: TGTGCCACCAGCAGAACAGCGAACTATGGCTACACCTTC.

The rearrangement links TRBV19 to TRBJ2-1; the match to TRBD2 covers 7 bases. The germline gives CDR1 LNHDA, CDR2 SQIVND (reference sequence). J was trimmed by 6 bases and V by 3 bases; bases with no gene match: 2. The CDR3 totals 13 residues. The chain's CDR3 is CASSIRGVNEQFF. The CDR3 DNA follows: TGTGCCAGTAGTATCCGGGGGGTCAATGAGCAGTTCTTC.

The chain combines TRBV18 with TRBJ1-5; D call uncertain. The V end was cut by 5 bases, the J end by 0 bases, with 11 bases between. CDR1 and CDR2 from the germline V gene are KGHSH and LQKENI. The CDR3 length is 15 residues. The CDR3 spells CASSAQANSNQPQHF. In nucleotides, the CDR3 is TGTGCCAGCTCAGCCCAGGCTAATAGCAATCAGCCCCAGCATTTT.

This chain joins TRBV19 and TRBJ1-6, with D perhaps TRBD1 (5 bases). V lost 5 bases, J lost 7 bases, and 15 bases lay in between. The germline V gene has CDR1 LNHDA and CDR2 SQIVND (reference sequence). This CDR3 spans 15 amino acids. DNA for the CDR3: TGTGCCAGTAGTCTCACCGGGACTGGAAATTCACCCCTCCACTTT. This codes for CASSLTGTGNSPLHF.

The V call is TRBV4-1, the J call TRBJ2-3; D possibly corresponds to TRBD2 (7 bases). V lost 4 bases and J 1 base, leaving 15 bases between the germline ends. This CDR3 is built from 16 residues. CDR1 MGHRA and CDR2 YSYEKL come from the germline V gene. CDR3 region: CASSRDGGPGTDTQYF. The CDR3, as DNA: TGCGCCAGCAGCCGAGACGGGGGGCCAGGCACAGATACGCAGTATTTT.

This chain joins TRBV21-1 and TRBJ2-7; the table assigns TRBD1, which was not confirmed against the DNA. TRBV21-1 is reported as a pseudogene. This CDR3 has 17 residues. CDR3 DNA: TGTGCCAGCAGCAAAAGTGTGGGACAGGAGATACTCTACGAGCAGTACTTC. It encodes CASSKSVGQEILYEQYF.

The J gene is TRBJ1-2, the V gene TRBV19, with D hard to call. Germline V gene data show CDR1 as LNHDA and CDR2 as SQIVND (reference sequence). CDR3 length equals 14 residues. V was trimmed by 6 bases and J by 6 bases, leaving 17 bases between them. The CDR3 reads CASRTFVGFDGYTF. The CDR3 DNA follows: TGTGCCAGTAGAACGTTCGTAGGGTTCGATGGCTACACCTTC.

The rearrangement uses TRBV6-2 or TRBV6-3 and TRBJ2-3; TRBD2 aligns across 10 bases. CDR3 size: 15 residues. With V trimmed by 2 bases and J by 3 bases, 2 bases remained unmatched. The germline V gene has CDR1 MNHEY and CDR2 SVGEGT. In nucleotides, the CDR3 is TGTGCCAGCAGTTACGGGACTAGCGCTACAGATACGCAGTATTTT. Translation gives CASSYGTSATDTQYF.

The chain joins TRBV18 to TRBJ1-1; D gene ambiguous. Germline V gene sequence: CDR1 KGHSH, CDR2 LQKENI. CDR3 length: 15 amino acids. The ends were cut back, 1 base at V and 0 bases at J, with 9 bases in the middle. The CDR3, as DNA: TGTGCCAGCTCACCACGGGTAGGACTGAACACTGAAGCTTTCTTT. Translating gives CASSPRVGLNTEAFF.

V usage is TRBV29-1 and J usage is TRBJ2-7, with D possibly TRBD1 on 6 matching bases. The CDR3 covers 13 residues. The V gene's germline CDR1 is SQVTM and CDR2 ANQGSEA. Trimming shortened V by 4 bases and J by 4 bases, and 14 bases separated the two germline ends. The CDR3 coding sequence is TGCAGCGTTGGTTCCCAGGGGATTTACGAGCAGTACTTC. Translation: CSVGSQGIYEQYF.

The genes are TRBV7-6 and TRBJ2-5; D is uncertain. Germline lookup yields CDR1 SGHVS and CDR2 FNYEAQ. The CDR3 length is 10 residues. Trimming pared 5 bases from V and 2 bases from J, leaving 0 bases between. The CDR3 sequence: CASSQETQYF. The CDR3 coding sequence is TGTGCCAGCAGCCAAGAGACCCAGTACTTC.

The chain carries TRBV4-1 and TRBJ2-1; D not resolved. The CDR3 is made up of 16 amino acids. Trimming removed 4 bases from V and 0 bases from J, with 13 bases in between. The germline V gene has CDR1 MGHRA and CDR2 YSYEKL. CDR3 in DNA: TGCGCCAGCAGCCTCCCCTCCACCAGCTCCTACAATGAGCAGTTCTTC. Residues: CASSLPSTSSYNEQFF.

The V and J genes are TRBV19 and TRBJ2-1; TRBD1 is a possible D gene (5 bases). The V end lost 2 bases, the J end lost 2 bases, and 7 bases lay between the germline ends. Per germline, CDR1 LNHDA and CDR2 SQIVND (reference sequence). This CDR3 is built from 14 residues. The CDR3 DNA sequence: TGTGCCAGTAGTATACTGGGGCCCTACAATGAGCAGTTCTTC. It specifies CASSILGPYNEQFF.

This chain joins TRBV7-9 and TRBJ1-2; TRBD1 aligns across 9 bases. CDR3 length equals 15 residues. The V and J ends lost 1 base and 6 bases, in that order; junction bases with no gene match: 6. Per germline, CDR1 SEHNR and CDR2 FQNEAQ (reference sequence). CDR3 DNA: TGTGCCAGCAGCTTAGGCCTTGGACAGGGGCATGGCTACACCTTC. This sequence encodes CASSLGLGQGHGYTF.

This chain joins TRBV5-5 and TRBJ1-6; D not resolved. V shed 2 bases and J shed 7 bases, with 13 bases lying between them. Germline V gene lookup returns CDR1 SGHKS and CDR2 YYEKEE (reference sequence). The CDR3 covers 15 residues. The CDR3 sequence: CASSFFTSVNSPLHF. CDR3 nucleotide sequence: TGTGCCAGCAGCTTTTTTACCAGCGTAAATTCACCCCTCCACTTT.

This clone was found once. The V and J genes are TRBV19 and TRBJ2-1, with 10 positions matching TRBD1. Germline assignment: CDR1 LNHDA and CDR2 SQIVND (reference sequence). Losses at the gene ends were 5 bases for V and 5 bases for J; bases not matched to a gene: 6. The length of the CDR3 is 15 residues. The CDR3 loop is CASSPDRGLDNEQFF. For the CDR3, the DNA is TGTGCCAGTAGTCCAGACAGGGGGCTGGACAATGAGCAGTTCTTC.

The CDR3 coding sequence is TGTGCTTGGGAGGGGTACACCATATATTTT. It yields the protein CAWEGYTIYF. The genes are TRBV19 and TRBJ1-3, with D possibly being TRBD1 (5 bases). CDR1 and CDR2 from the germline V gene are LNHDA and SQIVND (reference sequence). The CDR3 extends over 10 amino acids.

V gene TRBV15 combines with J gene TRBJ2-7, with 11 bases identical to TRBD1. CDR3 length: 14 residues. The J segment lost 4 bases and the V segment lost 4 bases, leaving 3 bases of the junction unmatched. Germline CDR1 is LNHNV and CDR2 is YYDKDF (reference sequence). The DNA of the CDR3 is TGTGCCACCAGCAACCGGGACAGGGGGTACGAGCAGTACTTC. Its protein product is CATSNRDRGYEQYF. The full variable domain, with the rest looked up from reference TRBV15 and TRBJ2-7, is DAMVIQNPRYQVTQFGKPVTLSCSQTLNHNVMYWYQQKSSQAPKLLFHYYDKDFNNEADTPDNFQSRRPNTSFCFLDIRSPGLGDTAMYLCATSNRDRGYEQYFGPGTRLTVT.

V usage is TRBV18 and J usage is TRBJ2-3, with 8 nucleotides matching TRBD2. With 1 base clipped from V and 1 base from J, the junction kept 10 bases outside the gene matches. This CDR3 comprises 18 residues. CDR1 is KGHSH, CDR2 LQKENI, per germline. The CDR3 loop reads CASSPRSLALAGTDTQYF. Here the CDR3 DNA reads TGTGCCAGCTCACCACGGTCCTTGGCACTAGCGGGCACAGATACGCAGTATTTT.

In its sample, this clone was seen once. The V and J genes are TRBV18 and TRBJ1-4, with TRBD1 matching over 7 bases. The CDR3 is made up of 15 amino acids. Germline CDR1 reads KGHSH; CDR2 reads LQKENI. V dropped 4 bases and J dropped 2; count of bases not matched to a gene: 4. The CDR3 loop reads CASSLGQETNEKLFF. The CDR3 DNA is TGTGCCAGCTCACTAGGACAGGAGACTAATGAAAAACTGTTTTTT.

This clone was picked up one time. The V call is TRBV7-2, the J call TRBJ1-2; D remains unclear. This CDR3 has 14 residues. Trimming left V 5 bases short and J 0 bases short, with 10 bases between. Per germline, CDR1 SGHTA and CDR2 FQGNSA. The CDR3 loop is CASSPHAANYGYTF. The CDR3 DNA follows: TGTGCCAGCAGCCCACATGCAGCTAACTATGGCTACACCTTC.

The genes are TRBV7-9 and TRBJ1-2; D is perhaps TRBD1 (5 bases). The V gene lost 4 bases and the J gene lost 8 bases, with 17 bases spanning the gap. There are 14 residues in the CDR3. Germline V CDR1 and CDR2: SEHNR, FQNEAQ (reference sequence). CDR3: CASSSQVLGLGYTF. The CDR3 nucleotides read TGTGCCAGCAGCTCCCAGGTTCTGGGGCTCGGCTACACCTTC.

This rearrangement joins TRBV4-1 to TRBJ1-1, with D perhaps matching TRBD1 (6 bases). Germline V gene lookup returns CDR1 MGHRA and CDR2 YSYEKL. Trimming shortened V by 0 bases and J by 6 bases, and 17 bases separated the two germline ends. The CDR3 runs to 16 residues. The chain's CDR3 is CASSQDSSVGGPEAFF. The DNA for the CDR3 is TGCGCCAGCAGCCAAGATTCATCAGTAGGGGGACCTGAAGCTTTCTTT.

This chain connects TRBV7-2 to TRBJ1-1; D is uncertain. Trimming removed 4 bases from V and 1 base from J, with 16 bases in between. Germline V CDR1 and CDR2: SGHTA, FQGNSA. This CDR3 has 16 amino acids. The CDR3 DNA sequence: TGTGCCAGCAGCTACACACCGGAGGCCGCGAACACTGAAGCTTTCTTT. Protein product: CASSYTPEAANTEAFF.

V is TRBV12-3 or TRBV12-4 and J is TRBJ2-3; 7 bases are shared with TRBD2. The CDR3 runs to 12 residues. With 1 base clipped from V and 11 bases from J, the junction kept 3 bases outside the gene matches. CDR3 DNA sequence: TGTGCCAGCAGTTTAGATGCGGGGGAGCAGTATTTT. Its translation is CASSLDAGEQYF.

J is TRBJ1-5 and V is TRBV10-2, with 11 bases lining up with TRBD1. From germline, CDR1 is WSHSY and CDR2 SAAADI. The V and J ends lost 4 bases and 6 bases, in that order; junction bases with no gene match: 5. CDR3 size: 15 residues. The CDR3 region has the DNA TGCGCCAGCAGTGGGACAGGGGGCAAGGGTCAGCCCCAGCATTTT. Translating it yields CASSGTGGKGQPQHF.

This rearrangement joins TRBV5-1 to TRBJ1-3, with D unclear. Trimming cost V 7 bases and J 0 bases, with 8 bases left between them. CDR1 and CDR2 (germline): SGHRS, YFSETQ. The CDR3 has 13 amino acids. This CDR3 reads CASGFDSGNTIYF. Written as DNA, the CDR3 is TGCGCCAGCGGGTTTGACTCTGGAAACACCATATATTTT.

V usage is TRBV5-1 and J usage is TRBJ2-1, with D uncertain. V was cut by 4 bases and J by 6 bases, with 14 bases left in between. The CDR3 extends over 14 amino acids. CDR1 is SGHRS, CDR2 YFSETQ, per germline. The CDR3 nucleotides are TGCGCCAGCAGCGATGCCCCAAAATTCAATGAGCAGTTCTTC. It is translated as CASSDAPKFNEQFF.

The rearrangement links TRBV5-5 to TRBJ2-3; 7 nucleotides align to TRBD2. The length of the CDR3 is 13 residues. The trim removed 5 bases at V and 2 bases at J, leaving 2 bases unmatched. Germline V gene sequence: CDR1 SGHKS, CDR2 YYEKEE (reference sequence). CDR3 region: CASSWDYTDTQYF. DNA of the CDR3: TGTGCCAGCAGTTGGGACTACACAGATACGCAGTATTTT.